This TCR beta chain derives from a study of T-cell reconstitution after alpha-beta-depleted transplantation in children. Study outcomes and limitations: By one year post-transplant, T-cell counts and diversity largely arose from T cells that were newly produced. High day-60 TCRbeta diversity in some patients came from surviving recipient T cells and thymic progenitors. About two months after transplant, alpha-beta T cells reportedly came from several hundred expanded graft clones.

As concerns this clonotype: The antigen is unknown.

Germline-derived CDR1 and CDR2 are KGHDR and SFDVKD. The CDR3 runs to 16 residues. J was trimmed by 8 bases and V by 3 bases; bases with no gene match: 8. Preparation of the TCRbeta library was carried out with unique molecular identifiers. TCRdb reprocessed the PCR reads via MiXCR and lists one record per CDR3 protein. The sample has about a million distinct CDR3 sequences, 25% to 35% seen once; the top ten hold roughly 28%. The TCR comes from a boy in the first two years of life who had a stem cell transplant for SCID, so the T cells may come from the graft donor. The input for sequencing was PBMCs, mostly from graft donor cells, taken 360 days after TCRalphabeta/CD19-depleted stem cell transplant. This chain connects TRBV24-1 to TRBJ2-1; 11 nucleotides match TRBD1. The CDR3 here is CATSDGGQGVSDEQFF. CDR3 sequence (DNA): TGTGCCACCAGTGATGGGGGACAGGGGGTAAGTGATGAGCAGTTCTTC.